This TCR beta chain originates from a study of CD8+CD57+ T cells in acquired aplastic anemia (dated by TCRdb to 2016 to 2019). As for the study more broadly: On average, sorted CD4+ and CD8+ cells yielded about 3 ug of extracted DNA, with a range of about 0.19 to 30 ug. Healthy donor samples averaged about 10 million reads for CD4+ and approximately 11 million for CD8+ cells. On the study overall, not on this receptor specifically: Between patients and healthy controls, no significant difference in CD8+ Simpson's diversity was found (P=0.060). Around 30 CD8+ CDR3 sequences were found in both patients and controls but appeared to be highly expressed in patients and within the immunodominant clones of the patients.

V is pared back by 1 base and J by 2 bases, with 9 bases lying between the germline termini. Via the germline V gene, CDR1 is SGDLS and CDR2 YYNGEE. The CDR3 contains 15 residues, cysteine and phenylalanine counted. The retained sequence is limited to the CDR3, 45 bases, with the frame set at the first base. TCR repertoires of sorted CD4+ and CD8+ blood T cells from severe aplastic anemia patients and healthy subjects were deep-sequenced in the study. Ficoll-Paque density gradient centrifugation was used to isolate peripheral blood mononuclear cells. Before DNA extraction, CD4+ and CD8+ T cells were sorted by FACS or by magnetic beads. This clonotype was detected many times. The clone's antigen remains unknown. No much larger clone exists at a distance of one base, and base qualities are not known. TCR beta VDJ combination and CDR3 sequence profiling used genomic DNA as the template. TCR repertoire sequencing was run on an Illumina HiSeq 2000. Per the authors' processing: TRBV/TRBJ rearrangement plots, CDR3 size and DJ length profiles, and Simpson's diversity index were used to assess repertoires. The immunodominant clone was defined as the most abundant DNA sequence in deep sequencing data. CDR3 amino acid sequences were checked for sharing across subjects and were also compared against the VDJdb database and published repertoires. TCRdb cleaned the public reads at Q25 with fastp, built clones with MiXCR and kept in-frame beta chains. All rows with the same CDR3 protein become a single entry with the most common DNA and genes. The V and J calls here are based on TCRdb, not the publication. Recorded for this sample are roughly 160,000 distinct CDR3 sequences; about three fifths of them occurred a single time. The ten largest clones add up to about 48% of the sample.

The V gene is TRBV9 and the J gene is TRBJ2-2; the D call is possibly TRBD1 or TRBD2, each sharing 6 bases. Sequenced material: sorted CD4+, CD8+, or CD8+CD57+ T cells (not recorded which) from PBMCs. The receptor was isolated from a human donor in good health. The bases are TGTGCCAGCAGCGTATCCGGGGGCAACACCGGGGAGCTGTTTTTT. It encodes CASSVSGGNTGELFF.